The clone carrying this TCR beta chain turned up a few times. Antigen: not known. This sample is part of a study of T cells after yellow fever vaccination. Study-wide background: In the case of low-cell-number fractions, SMART-Seq v4 Ultra Low Input was used for preparation.

Universal primer sites and UMIs were introduced during 5'RACE template-switching synthesis of TCR cDNA. A single record per CDR3 protein comes from TCRdb applying MiXCR to the 5' RACE reads. The table records some 320,000 distinct CDR3 sequences, approximately 10% of them present only once. General study points: Re-detected after boosting: most primary clones, 96% of CD4 and roughly 90% of CD8. Peak timing came faster in the weaker secondary response, day 5 versus 15.

CDR1 is SGHTA, CDR2 FQGNSA, per germline. V lost 1 base and J 8 bases, leaving 12 bases between the germline ends. The CDR3 length is 14 residues. The sequencing here drew on CD4+ T cells sorted from PBMCs, taken 5 days after the yellow fever booster vaccination. The chain is built from TRBV7-2 and TRBJ2-1; D unclear. This TCR came from a man younger than 35 who received the YFV17D yellow fever vaccine. This CDR3 is CASSLGSAIHEQFF. The CDR3 DNA sequence: TGTGCCAGCAGCTTAGGATCGGCCATACATGAGCAGTTCTTC.